This T cell receptor (beta chain) originates from a study of Ad26.COV2.S vaccination and SARS-CoV-2 variants. About the research overall: Donor got 5x10^10 or 1x10^11 viral particles of Ad26.COV2.S. Findings of the study overall: Spike-specific TCR breadth in vaccine recipients exceeded that seen in placebo recipients. Reports say spike-specific CD8+ and CD4+ T cell responses covered substantial breadth after vaccination.

Turning to this clone: Its cognate antigen is unknown.

Profiled with immunoSEQ multiplex PCR; TCRdb holds only in-frame clones, not every one. The data show about 280,000 clones, around 87% seen once. V was cut by 3 bases and J by 0 bases, with 12 bases left in between. The CDR3 has 16 residues. CDR1 and CDR2 from the germline V gene are SGHVS and FQNEAQ. This sample's treatment: some 20 received Ad26.COV2.S at low or high dose, single or two shots; a few received placebo; per-sample allocation not given. Samples came from day 63 after the first vaccine or placebo injection. An 18-55-year-old adult in Boston served as donor. Sequenced here: peripheral blood, sampled in a trial of Ad26.COV2.S vaccine versus placebo. The rearrangement joins TRBV7-8 to TRBJ2-4; no reliable D call. The TCR sequence derives from a person aged 18-65 years who received the Ad26.COV2.S COVID-19 vaccine or a placebo. The CDR3 loop reads CASSFGPPLAKNIQYF. CDR3 in DNA: TGTGCCAGCAGCTTCGGTCCTCCCCTAGCCAAAAACATTCAGTACTTC. The whole variable domain, remainder taken from reference TRBV7-8 and TRBJ2-4, is GAGVSQSPRYKVAKRGQDVALRCDPISGHVSLFWYQQALGQGPEFLTYFQNEAQLDKSGLPSDRFFAERPEGSVSTLKIQRTQQEDSAVYLCASSFGPPLAKNIQYFGAGTRLSVL.